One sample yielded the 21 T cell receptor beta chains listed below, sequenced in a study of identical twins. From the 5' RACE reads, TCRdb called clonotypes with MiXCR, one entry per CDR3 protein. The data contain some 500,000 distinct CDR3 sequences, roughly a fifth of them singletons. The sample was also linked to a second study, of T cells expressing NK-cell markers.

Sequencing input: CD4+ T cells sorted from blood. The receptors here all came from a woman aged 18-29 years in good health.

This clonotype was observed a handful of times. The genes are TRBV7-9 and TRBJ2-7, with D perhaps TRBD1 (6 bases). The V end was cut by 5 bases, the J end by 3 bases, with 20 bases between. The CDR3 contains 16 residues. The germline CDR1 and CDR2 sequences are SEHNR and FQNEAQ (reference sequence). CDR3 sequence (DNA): TGTGCCAGCAGCCCATCATACAGGGAGAAGTACTACGAGCAGTACTTC. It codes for CASSPSYREKYYEQYF.

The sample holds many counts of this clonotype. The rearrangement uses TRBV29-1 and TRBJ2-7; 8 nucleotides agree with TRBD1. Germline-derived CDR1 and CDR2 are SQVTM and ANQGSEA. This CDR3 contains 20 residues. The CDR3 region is CSSVGFCGDRGQEPLDEQYF. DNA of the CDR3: TGCAGTTCGGTCGGTTTTTGTGGTGACAGGGGCCAAGAACCGCTCGACGAGCAGTACTTC.

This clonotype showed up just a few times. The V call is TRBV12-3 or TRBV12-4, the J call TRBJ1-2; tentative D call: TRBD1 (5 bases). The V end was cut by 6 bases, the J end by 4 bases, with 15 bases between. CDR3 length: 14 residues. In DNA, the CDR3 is TGTGCCAGCAGGGAGGGGCCAGATGTCTATGGCTACACCTTC. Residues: CASREGPDVYGYTF.

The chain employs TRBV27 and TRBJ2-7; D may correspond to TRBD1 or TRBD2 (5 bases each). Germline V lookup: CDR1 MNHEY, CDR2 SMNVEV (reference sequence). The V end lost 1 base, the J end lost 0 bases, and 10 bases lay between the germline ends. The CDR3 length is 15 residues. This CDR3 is CASSLWGTRSYEQYF. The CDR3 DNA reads TGTGCCAGCAGTTTATGGGGGACCCGCTCCTACGAGCAGTACTTC.

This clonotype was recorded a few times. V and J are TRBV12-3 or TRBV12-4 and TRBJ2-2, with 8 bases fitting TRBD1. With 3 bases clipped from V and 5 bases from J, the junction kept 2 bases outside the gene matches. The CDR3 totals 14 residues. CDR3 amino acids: CASSFWTGTGELFF. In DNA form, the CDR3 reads TGTGCCAGCAGTTTCTGGACAGGGACCGGGGAGCTGTTTTTT.

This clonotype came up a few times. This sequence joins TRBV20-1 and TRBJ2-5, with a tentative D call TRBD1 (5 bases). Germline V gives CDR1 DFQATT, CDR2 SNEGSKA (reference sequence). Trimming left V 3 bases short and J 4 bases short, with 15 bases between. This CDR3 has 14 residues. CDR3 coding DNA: TGCAGTGCTAGTGTAGGGGTAAAATTAGAGACCCAGTACTTC. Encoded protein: CSASVGVKLETQYF.

The CDR3 reads CSARNSGRGSYNEQFF. As DNA, the CDR3 is TGCAGTGCTAGAAATAGCGGGAGAGGCTCCTACAATGAGCAGTTCTTC. The chain has TRBV20-1 and TRBJ2-1, with 9 bases aligning to TRBD2. Germline CDR1 is DFQATT and CDR2 is SNEGSKA (reference sequence). The CDR3 totals 16 residues. J lost 0 bases, V lost 2 bases, and 5 bases had no gene match.

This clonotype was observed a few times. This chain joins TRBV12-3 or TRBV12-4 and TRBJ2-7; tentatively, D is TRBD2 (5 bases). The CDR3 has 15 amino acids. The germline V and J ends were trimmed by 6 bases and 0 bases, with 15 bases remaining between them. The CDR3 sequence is CASSPGIVSSYEQYF. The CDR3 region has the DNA TGTGCCAGCAGCCCCGGGATCGTGAGCTCCTACGAGCAGTACTTC.

The CDR3 DNA follows: TGTGCCAGCAGCCGGGACGTGAACGGTGAAGCTTTCTTT. Its protein product is CASSRDVNGEAFF. The chain employs TRBV11-2 and TRBJ1-1; D might be TRBD1 (5 bases). The CDR3 length is 13 residues. Germline V gives CDR1 SGHAT, CDR2 FQNNGV. V dropped 5 bases and J dropped 7 bases, with 14 bases sitting between them.

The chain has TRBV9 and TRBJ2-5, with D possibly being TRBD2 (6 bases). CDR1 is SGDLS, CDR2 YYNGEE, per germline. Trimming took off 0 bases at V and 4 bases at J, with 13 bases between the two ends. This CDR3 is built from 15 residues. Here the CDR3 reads CASSVGPNGGETQYF. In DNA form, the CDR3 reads TGTGCCAGCAGCGTAGGCCCGAACGGGGGAGAGACCCAGTACTTC.

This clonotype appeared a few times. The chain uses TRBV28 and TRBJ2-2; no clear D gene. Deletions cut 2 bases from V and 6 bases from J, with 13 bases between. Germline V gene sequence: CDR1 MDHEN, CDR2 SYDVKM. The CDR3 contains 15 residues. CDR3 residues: CASSLTPRASGELFF. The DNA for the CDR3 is TGTGCCAGCAGTTTAACCCCTCGGGCGTCCGGGGAGCTGTTTTTT.

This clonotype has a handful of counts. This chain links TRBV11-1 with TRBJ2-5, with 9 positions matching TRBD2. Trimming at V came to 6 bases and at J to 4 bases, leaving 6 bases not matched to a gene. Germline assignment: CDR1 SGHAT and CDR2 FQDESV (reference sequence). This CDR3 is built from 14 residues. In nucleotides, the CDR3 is TGTGCCAGCAGTGTGGGTAGCGGGGGAGAGACCCAGTACTTC. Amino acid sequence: CASSVGSGGETQYF.

In DNA, the CDR3 is TGTGCCAGCAGTCGAACTAGCGGTACGTACTCCTACGAGCAGTACTTC. Its translation is CASSRTSGTYSYEQYF. The chain couples TRBV9 to TRBJ2-7; 8 bases line up with TRBD2. V gave up 5 bases and J gave up 0 bases; unmatched junction bases: 10. Germline V gives CDR1 SGDLS, CDR2 YYNGEE. CDR3 length: 16 residues.

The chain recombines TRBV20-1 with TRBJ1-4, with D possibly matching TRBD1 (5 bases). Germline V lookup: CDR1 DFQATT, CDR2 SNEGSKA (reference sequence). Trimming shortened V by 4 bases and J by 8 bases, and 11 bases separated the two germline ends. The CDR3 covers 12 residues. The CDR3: CSATGHGEKLFF. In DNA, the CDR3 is TGCAGTGCTACAGGACATGGGGAAAAACTGTTTTTT.

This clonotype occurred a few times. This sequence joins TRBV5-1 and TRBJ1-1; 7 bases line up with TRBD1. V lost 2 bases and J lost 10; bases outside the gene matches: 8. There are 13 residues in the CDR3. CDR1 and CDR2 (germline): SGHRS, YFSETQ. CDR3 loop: CASSFPGQTTAFF. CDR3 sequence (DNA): TGCGCCAGCAGCTTCCCGGGACAGACGACAGCTTTCTTT.

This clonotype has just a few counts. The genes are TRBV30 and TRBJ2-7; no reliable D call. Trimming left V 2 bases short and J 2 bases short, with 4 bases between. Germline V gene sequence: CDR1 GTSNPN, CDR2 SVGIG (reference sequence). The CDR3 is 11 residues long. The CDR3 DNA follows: TGTGCCTGGAGTAATACCTACGAGCAGTACTTC. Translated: CAWSNTYEQYF.

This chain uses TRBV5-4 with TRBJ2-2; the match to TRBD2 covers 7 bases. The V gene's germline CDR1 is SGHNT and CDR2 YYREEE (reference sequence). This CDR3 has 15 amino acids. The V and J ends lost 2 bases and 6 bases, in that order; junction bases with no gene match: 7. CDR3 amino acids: CASSFGAGEAGELFF. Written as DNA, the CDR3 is TGTGCCAGCAGCTTCGGGGCGGGAGAGGCCGGGGAGCTGTTTTTT.

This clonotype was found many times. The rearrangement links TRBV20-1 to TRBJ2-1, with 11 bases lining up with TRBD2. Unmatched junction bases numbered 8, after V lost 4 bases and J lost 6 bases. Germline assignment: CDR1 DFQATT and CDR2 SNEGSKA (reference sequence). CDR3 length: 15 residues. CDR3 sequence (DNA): TGCAGTGCTACCGGACTAGCGGGCGGTATCAATGAGCAGTTCTTC. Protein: CSATGLAGGINEQFF.

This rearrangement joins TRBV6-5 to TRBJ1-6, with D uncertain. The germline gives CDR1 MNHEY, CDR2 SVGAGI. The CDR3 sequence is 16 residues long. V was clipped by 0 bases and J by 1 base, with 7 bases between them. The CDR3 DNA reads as TGTGCCAGCAGTTACTCTAAGGGATCCTATAATTCACCCCTCCACTTT. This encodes CASSYSKGSYNSPLHF.

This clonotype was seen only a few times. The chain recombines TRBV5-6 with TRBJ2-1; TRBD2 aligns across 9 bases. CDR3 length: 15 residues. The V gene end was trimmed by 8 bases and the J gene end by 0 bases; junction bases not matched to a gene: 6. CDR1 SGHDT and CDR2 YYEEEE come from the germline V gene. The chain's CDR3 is CASLAGLSSYNEQFF. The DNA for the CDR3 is TGTGCCAGTCTAGCGGGGCTTAGCTCCTACAATGAGCAGTTCTTC.

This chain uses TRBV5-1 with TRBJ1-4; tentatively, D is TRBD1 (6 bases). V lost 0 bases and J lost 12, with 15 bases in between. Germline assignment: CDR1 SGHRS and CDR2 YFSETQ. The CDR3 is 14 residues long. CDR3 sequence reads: CASSLAQGGGELFF. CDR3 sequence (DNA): TGCGCCAGCAGCTTGGCACAGGGAGGAGGAGAACTGTTTTTT.